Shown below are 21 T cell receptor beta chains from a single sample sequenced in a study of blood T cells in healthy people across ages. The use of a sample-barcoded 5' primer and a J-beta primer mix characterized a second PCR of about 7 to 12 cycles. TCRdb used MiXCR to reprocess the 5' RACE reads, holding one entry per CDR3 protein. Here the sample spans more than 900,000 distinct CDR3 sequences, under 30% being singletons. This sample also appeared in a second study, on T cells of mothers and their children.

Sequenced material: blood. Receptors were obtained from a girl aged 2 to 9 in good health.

Here the CDR3 DNA reads TGTGCCAGCAGTTTATTTCCAGGCTCTGGAAACACCATATATTTT. Protein product: CASSLFPGSGNTIYF. The rearrangement uses TRBV27 and TRBJ1-3; D remains ambiguous. Germline CDR1 and CDR2: MNHEY and SMNVEV (reference sequence). The CDR3 contains 15 residues. V lost 1 base, J lost 0 bases, and 7 bases lay in between.

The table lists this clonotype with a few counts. The CDR3 region is CATSRDSNRGDEQYF. As DNA, the CDR3 is TGTGCCACCAGCAGAGATTCGAACAGGGGGGACGAGCAGTACTTC. The rearrangement links TRBV15 to TRBJ2-7, with 8 positions matching TRBD1. The germline V gene encodes CDR1 LNHNV and CDR2 YYDKDF (reference sequence). Trimming at V came to 0 bases and at J to 5 bases, leaving 6 bases not matched to a gene. The CDR3 covers 15 residues.

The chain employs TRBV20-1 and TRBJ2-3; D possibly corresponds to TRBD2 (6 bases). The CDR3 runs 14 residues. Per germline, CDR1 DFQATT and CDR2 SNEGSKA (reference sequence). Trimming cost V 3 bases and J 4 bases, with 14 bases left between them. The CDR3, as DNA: TGCAGTGCTAGGCGGGGAGTCGGACCAGATACGCAGTATTTT. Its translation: CSARRGVGPDTQYF.

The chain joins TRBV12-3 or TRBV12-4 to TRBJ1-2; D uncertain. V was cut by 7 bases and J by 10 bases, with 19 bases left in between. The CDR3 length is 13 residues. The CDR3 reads CASIIGSHVFYTF. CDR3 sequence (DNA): TGTGCCAGCATTATAGGGTCGCATGTTTTCTACACCTTC.

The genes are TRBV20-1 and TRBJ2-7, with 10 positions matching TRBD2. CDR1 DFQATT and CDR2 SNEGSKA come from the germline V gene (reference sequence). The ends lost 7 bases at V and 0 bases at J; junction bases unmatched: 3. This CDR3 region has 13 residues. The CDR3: CSVWTSGSYEQYF. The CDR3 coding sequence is TGCAGTGTTTGGACTAGCGGCTCCTACGAGCAGTACTTC.

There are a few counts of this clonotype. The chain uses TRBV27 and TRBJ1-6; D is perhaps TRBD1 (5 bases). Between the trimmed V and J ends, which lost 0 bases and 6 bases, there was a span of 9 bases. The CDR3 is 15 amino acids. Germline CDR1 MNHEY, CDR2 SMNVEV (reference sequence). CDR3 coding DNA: TGTGCCAGCAGTTTATCGGCAGGGATTAATTCACCCCTCCACTTT. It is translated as CASSLSAGINSPLHF.

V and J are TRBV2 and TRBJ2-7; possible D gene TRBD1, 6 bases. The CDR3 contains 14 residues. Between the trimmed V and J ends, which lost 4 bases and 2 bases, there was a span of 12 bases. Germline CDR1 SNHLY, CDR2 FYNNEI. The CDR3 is CASSVGRGPYEQYF. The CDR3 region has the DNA TGTGCCAGCAGTGTTGGCAGGGGACCCTACGAGCAGTACTTC.

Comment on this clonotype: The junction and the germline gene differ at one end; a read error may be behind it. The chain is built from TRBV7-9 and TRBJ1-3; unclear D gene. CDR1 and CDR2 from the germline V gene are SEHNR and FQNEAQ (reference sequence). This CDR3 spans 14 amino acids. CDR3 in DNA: TGTGCCATACTAACCGGGGTTCCTGGAAACACCATATACTTT. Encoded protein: CAILTGVPGNTIYF.

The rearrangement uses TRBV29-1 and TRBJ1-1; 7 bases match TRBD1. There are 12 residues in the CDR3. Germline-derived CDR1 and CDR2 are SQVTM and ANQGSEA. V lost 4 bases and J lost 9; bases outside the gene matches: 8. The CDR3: CSVARDRNQAFF. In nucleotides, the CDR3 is TGCAGCGTTGCCCGGGACAGAAATCAAGCTTTCTTT.

For the CDR3, the DNA is TGTGCCAGCAGTCAGTACAGCAGGGCAAACTATGGCTACACCTTC. It is translated as CASSQYSRANYGYTF. The chain is built from TRBV6-6 and TRBJ1-2, with a possible D match to TRBD1 (5 bases). CDR1 is MNHNY and CDR2 is SVGAGI in the germline V gene (reference sequence). CDR3 size: 15 residues. Trimming pared 5 bases from V and 2 bases from J, leaving 15 bases between.

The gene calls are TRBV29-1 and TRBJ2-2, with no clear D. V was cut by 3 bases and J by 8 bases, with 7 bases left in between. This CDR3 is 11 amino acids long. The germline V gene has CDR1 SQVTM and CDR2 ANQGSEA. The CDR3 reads CSVDTAGELFF. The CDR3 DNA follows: TGCAGCGTTGATACTGCGGGGGAGCTGTTTTTT.

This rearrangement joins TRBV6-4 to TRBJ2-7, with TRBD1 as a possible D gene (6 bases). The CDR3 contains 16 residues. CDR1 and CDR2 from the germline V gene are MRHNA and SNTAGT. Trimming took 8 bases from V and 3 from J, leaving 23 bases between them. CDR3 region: CASDTIPGHSYYEQYF. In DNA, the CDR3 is TGTGCCAGCGACACGATACCGGGACATTCTTACTACGAGCAGTACTTC.

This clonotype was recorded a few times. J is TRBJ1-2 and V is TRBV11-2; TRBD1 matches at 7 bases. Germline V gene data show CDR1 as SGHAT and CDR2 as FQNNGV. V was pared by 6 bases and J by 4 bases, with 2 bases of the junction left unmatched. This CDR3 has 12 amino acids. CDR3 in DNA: TGTGCCAGCAGACAGGGGTTCTATGGCTACACCTTC. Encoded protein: CASRQGFYGYTF.

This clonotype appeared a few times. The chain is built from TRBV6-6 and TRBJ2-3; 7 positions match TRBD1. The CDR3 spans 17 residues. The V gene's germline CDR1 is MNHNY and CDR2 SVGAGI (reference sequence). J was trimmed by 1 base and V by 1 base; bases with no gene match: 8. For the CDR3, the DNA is TGTGCCAGCAGTTACTTAGAGCCGGGACAGCGCACAGATACGCAGTATTTT. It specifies CASSYLEPGQRTDTQYF.

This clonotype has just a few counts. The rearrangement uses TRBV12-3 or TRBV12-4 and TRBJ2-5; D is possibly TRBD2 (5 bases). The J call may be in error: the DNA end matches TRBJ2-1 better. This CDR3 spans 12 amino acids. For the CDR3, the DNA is TGTGCCAGCAGAGATGGGAGAGCTGAGCAGTTCTTC. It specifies CASRDGRAEQFF.

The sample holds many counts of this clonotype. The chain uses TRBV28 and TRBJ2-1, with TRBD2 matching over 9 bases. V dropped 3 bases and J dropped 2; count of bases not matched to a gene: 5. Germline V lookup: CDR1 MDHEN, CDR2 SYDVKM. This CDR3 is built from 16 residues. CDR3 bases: TGTGCCAGCAGTTTCATAGCGGGGGCCCCCTACAATGAGCAGTTCTTC. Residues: CASSFIAGAPYNEQFF.

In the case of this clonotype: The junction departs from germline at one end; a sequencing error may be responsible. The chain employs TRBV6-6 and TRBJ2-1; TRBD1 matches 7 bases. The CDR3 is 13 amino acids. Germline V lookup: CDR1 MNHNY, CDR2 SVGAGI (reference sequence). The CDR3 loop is CASEGGIGNGQFF. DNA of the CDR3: TGTGCCAGCGAAGGGGGCATCGGCAATGGGCAGTTCTTC.

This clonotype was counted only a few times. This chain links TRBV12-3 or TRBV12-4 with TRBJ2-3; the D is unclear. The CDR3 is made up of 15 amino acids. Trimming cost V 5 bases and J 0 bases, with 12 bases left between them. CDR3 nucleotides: TGTGCCAGCAGTCTCCAATGGCCTAGCACAGATACGCAGTATTTT. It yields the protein CASSLQWPSTDTQYF.

CDR3 protein: CASSLDRVAGTYTF. As DNA, the CDR3 is TGTGCCAGCAGCTTAGATCGTGTGGCGGGAACCTACACCTTC. This chain uses TRBV11-2 with TRBJ1-2; D remains ambiguous. V was shortened by 0 bases and J by 10 bases, with 15 bases between the two germline ends. From germline, CDR1 is SGHAT and CDR2 FQNNGV. This CDR3 has 14 residues.

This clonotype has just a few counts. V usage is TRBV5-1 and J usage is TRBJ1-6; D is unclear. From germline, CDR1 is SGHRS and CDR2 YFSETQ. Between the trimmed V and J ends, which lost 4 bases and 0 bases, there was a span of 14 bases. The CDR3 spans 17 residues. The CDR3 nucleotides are TGCGCCAGCAGCCTGGACCCAGGTAGCTCCTATAATTCACCCCTCCACTTT. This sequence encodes CASSLDPGSSYNSPLHF.

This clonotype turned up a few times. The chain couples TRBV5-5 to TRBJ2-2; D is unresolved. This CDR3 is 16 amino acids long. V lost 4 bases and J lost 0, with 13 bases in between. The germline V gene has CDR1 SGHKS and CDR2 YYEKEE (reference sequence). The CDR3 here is CASSRSAQSNTGELFF. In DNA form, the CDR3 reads TGTGCCAGCAGCCGGTCTGCTCAATCGAACACCGGGGAGCTGTTTTTT.